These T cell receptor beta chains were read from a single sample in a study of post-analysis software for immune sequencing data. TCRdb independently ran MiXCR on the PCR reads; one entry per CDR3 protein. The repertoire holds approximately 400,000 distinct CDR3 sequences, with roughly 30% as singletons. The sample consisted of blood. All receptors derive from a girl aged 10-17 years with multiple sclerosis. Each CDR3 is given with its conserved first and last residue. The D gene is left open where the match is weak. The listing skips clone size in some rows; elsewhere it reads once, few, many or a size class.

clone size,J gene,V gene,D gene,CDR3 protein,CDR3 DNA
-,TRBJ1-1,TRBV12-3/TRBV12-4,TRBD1,CASRQGAYTEAFF,TGTGCCAGCAGGCAGGGGGCGTACACTGAAGCTTTCTTT
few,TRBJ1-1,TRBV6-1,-,CASSELLAMNTEAFF,TGTGCCAGCAGTGAACTCTTGGCGATGAACACTGAAGCTTTCTTT
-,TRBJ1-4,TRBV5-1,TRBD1,CASRQGTNPNEKLFF,TGCGCCAGCAGACAGGGGACAAACCCGAATGAAAAACTGTTTTTT
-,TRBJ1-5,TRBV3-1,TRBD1,CASSQEQGDQPQHF,TGTGCCAGCAGCCAAGAACAGGGGGATCAGCCCCAGCATTTT
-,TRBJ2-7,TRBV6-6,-,CASSAGGEDEQYF,TGTGCCAGCAGTGCTGGCGGGGAGGACGAGCAGTACTTC
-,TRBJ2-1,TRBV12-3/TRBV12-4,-,CASSLEAGHEQFF,TGTGCCAGCAGTTTAGAGGCAGGGCATGAGCAGTTCTTC
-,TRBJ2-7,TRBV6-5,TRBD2,CASRTTSGSYEQYF,TGTGCCAGCAGGACTACTAGCGGCTCCTACGAGCAGTACTTC
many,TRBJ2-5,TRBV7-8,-,CASSLDMNALGETQYF,TGTGCCAGCAGCTTAGATATGAACGCCCTCGGAGAGACCCAGTACTTC
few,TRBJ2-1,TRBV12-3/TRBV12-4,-,CASSSTSSYNEQFF,TGTGCCAGCAGTTCGACTAGTTCCTACAATGAGCAGTTCTTC
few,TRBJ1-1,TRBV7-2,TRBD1,CASSRQGALTEAFF,TGTGCCAGCAGCCGACAGGGGGCGTTAACTGAAGCTTTCTTT
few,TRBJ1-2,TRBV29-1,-,CSVRDIRGYGYTF,TGCAGCGTTCGGGACATCAGAGGGTATGGCTACACCTTC
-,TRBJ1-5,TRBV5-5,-,CASSLGPATAQPQHF,TGTGCCAGCAGCTTGGGTCCGGCAACCGCTCAGCCCCAGCATTTT
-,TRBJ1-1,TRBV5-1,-,CASSSQGLNTEAFF,TGCGCCAGCAGCTCGCAGGGCTTGAACACTGAAGCTTTCTTT
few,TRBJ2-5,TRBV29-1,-,CSVSGIQETQYF,TGCAGCGTTTCGGGAATCCAGGAGACCCAGTACTTC